The T cell receptor (beta chain) described here comes from a study of T cell responses to AZD1222 COVID-19 vaccine. Study-level results: After two AZD1222 doses, spike-specific TCR breadth and depth rose versus day 0. Samples come after the peak T cell response, not at day 14. Donors were largely white British and mainly female; clonal diversity was possibly underestimated.

Sequencing was performed with immunoSEQ multiplex PCR; in TCRdb, only in-frame clones are kept and a portion is missing. This table has approximately 80,000 clones, approximately 90% appearing once. A note on this clone: Its antigen is not known.

The study pooled second doses at about 4 or about 12 weeks. Looked up from germline, CDR1 is SGHVS and CDR2 is FQNEAQ. The ends were cut back, 5 bases at V and 6 bases at J, with 14 bases in the middle. This CDR3 has 14 amino acids. The source was peripheral blood, collected 28 days after the second AZD1222 dose. The origin of this receptor is an adult who received the AZD1222 COVID-19 vaccine. The genes are TRBV7-8 and TRBJ1-5; tentatively, D is TRBD1 (5 bases). The CDR3 nucleotides are TGTGCCAGCAGCCAGCCCGGGGCCTCTCAGCCCCAGCATTTT. Its protein is CASSQPGASQPQHF. The whole variable domain, remainder taken from reference TRBV7-8 and TRBJ1-5, is GAGVSQSPRYKVAKRGQDVALRCDPISGHVSLFWYQQALGQGPEFLTYFQNEAQLDKSGLPSDRFFAERPEGSVSTLKIQRTQQEDSAVYLCASSQPGASQPQHFGDGTRLSIL.